This TCR beta chain was captured in a study of T cell changes during pregnancy in multiple sclerosis. Profiled with immunoSEQ multiplex PCR; TCRdb holds only in-frame clones, not every one. The sample holds tens of thousands of clones, around 91% seen once. This CDR3 contains 17 residues. The germline gives CDR1 GTSNPN, CDR2 SVGIG (reference sequence). V dropped 5 bases and J dropped 3; count of bases not matched to a gene: 18. The material sequenced was peripheral blood, taken in the third trimester of pregnancy. This sequence was found in a female donor in good health, enrolled as a control in a pregnancy study. The rearrangement joins TRBV30 to TRBJ1-2, with 7 bases fitting TRBD1. The CDR3 coding sequence is TGTGCCTGGGCCCGGCCGGAGACAGGGTTTGGTGACTATGGCTACACCTTC. As protein: CAWARPETGFGDYGYTF.